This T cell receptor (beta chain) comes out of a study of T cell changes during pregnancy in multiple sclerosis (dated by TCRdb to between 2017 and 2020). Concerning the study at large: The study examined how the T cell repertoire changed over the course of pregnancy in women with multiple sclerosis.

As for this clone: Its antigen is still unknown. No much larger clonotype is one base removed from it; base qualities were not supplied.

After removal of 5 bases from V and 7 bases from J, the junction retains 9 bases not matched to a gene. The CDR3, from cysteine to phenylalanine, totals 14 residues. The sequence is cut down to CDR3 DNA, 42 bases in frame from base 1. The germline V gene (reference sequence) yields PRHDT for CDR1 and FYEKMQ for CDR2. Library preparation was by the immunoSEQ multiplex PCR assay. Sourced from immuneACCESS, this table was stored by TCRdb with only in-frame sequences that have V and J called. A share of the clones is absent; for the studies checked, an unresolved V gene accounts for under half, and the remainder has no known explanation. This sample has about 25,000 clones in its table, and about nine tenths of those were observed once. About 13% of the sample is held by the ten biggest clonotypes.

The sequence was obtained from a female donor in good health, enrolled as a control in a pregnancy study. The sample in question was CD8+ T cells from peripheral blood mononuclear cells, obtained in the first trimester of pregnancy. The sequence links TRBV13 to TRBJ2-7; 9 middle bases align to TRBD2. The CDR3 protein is CASSTAGSGGEQYF. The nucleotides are TGTGCCAGCAGCACCGCGGGGAGCGGGGGGGAGCAGTACTTC.